This T cell receptor (beta chain) was observed in a study of shared clonotypes between healthy human individuals. CDR3 length equals 13 residues. The V end was cut by 4 bases, the J end by 7 bases, with 15 bases between. CDR1 and CDR2 from the germline V gene are SGHKS and YYEKEE (reference sequence). Profiling relied on immunoSEQ multiplex PCR, and the TCRdb table lists in-frame clones only, not all of them. The repertoire has 450,000 or so clones, around 77% of them found once; the top ten carry about 12%. This clone was observed a handful of times. Source material: PBMCs. The rearrangement joins TRBV5-5 to TRBJ2-7; no reliable D call. The sequence was collected from a woman between 40 and 50 years old in good health. Some clones in this sample may be carry-over from other donors' samples. CDR3 loop: CASSPVPKREQYF. CDR3 nucleotide sequence: TGTGCCAGCAGCCCGGTACCTAAAAGGGAGCAGTACTTC.